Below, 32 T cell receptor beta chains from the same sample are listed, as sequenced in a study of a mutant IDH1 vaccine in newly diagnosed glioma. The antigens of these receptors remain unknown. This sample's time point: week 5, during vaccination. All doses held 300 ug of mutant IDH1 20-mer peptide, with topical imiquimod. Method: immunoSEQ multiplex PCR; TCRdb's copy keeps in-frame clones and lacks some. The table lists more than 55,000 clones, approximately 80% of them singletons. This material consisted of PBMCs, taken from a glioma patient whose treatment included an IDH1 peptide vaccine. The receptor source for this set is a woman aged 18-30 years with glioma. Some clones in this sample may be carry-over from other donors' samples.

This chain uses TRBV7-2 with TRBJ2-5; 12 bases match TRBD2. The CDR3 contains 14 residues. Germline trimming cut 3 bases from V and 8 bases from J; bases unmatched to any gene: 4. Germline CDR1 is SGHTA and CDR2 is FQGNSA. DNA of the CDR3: TGTGCCAGCAGCTTGGGGACTAGCGGGTCCACCCAGTACTTC. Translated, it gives CASSLGTSGSTQYF.

The CDR3 DNA is TGTGCCAGCGCGGCTCTTAGCAATCAGCCCCAGCATTTT. Its translation: CASAALSNQPQHF. V and J are TRBV2 and TRBJ1-5, with no clear D. The V end lost 8 bases, the J end lost 0 bases, and 8 bases lay between the germline ends. CDR1 and CDR2 (germline): SNHLY, FYNNEI. The CDR3 consists of 13 residues.

In DNA, the CDR3 is TGTGCCATCAGTGAGGGGGGTAGCCAAGATACGCAGTATTTT. Translating gives CAISEGGSQDTQYF. The chain recombines TRBV10-3 with TRBJ2-3; D is perhaps TRBD1 or TRBD2 (5 bases each). Trimming cost V 2 bases and J 5 bases, with 11 bases left between them. Germline V CDR1 and CDR2: ENHRY, SYGVKD. CDR3 length: 14 amino acids.

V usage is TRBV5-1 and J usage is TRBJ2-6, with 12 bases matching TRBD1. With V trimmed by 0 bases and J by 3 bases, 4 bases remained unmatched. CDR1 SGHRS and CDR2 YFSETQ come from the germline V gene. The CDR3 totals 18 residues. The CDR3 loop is CASSLDGTGGVGANVLTF. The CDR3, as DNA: TGCGCCAGCAGCTTGGATGGGACAGGGGGCGTTGGGGCCAACGTCCTGACTTTC.

CDR3 bases: TGTGCCAGCAGCTTGCCCGGGACTCTCAAAGAGACCCAGTACTTC. Its translation: CASSLPGTLKETQYF. The V gene is TRBV5-6, the J gene TRBJ2-5, with D perhaps TRBD2 (6 bases). V was shortened by 1 base and J by 3 bases, with 13 bases between the two germline ends. Germline CDR1 SGHDT, CDR2 YYEEEE. The CDR3 is 15 residues long.

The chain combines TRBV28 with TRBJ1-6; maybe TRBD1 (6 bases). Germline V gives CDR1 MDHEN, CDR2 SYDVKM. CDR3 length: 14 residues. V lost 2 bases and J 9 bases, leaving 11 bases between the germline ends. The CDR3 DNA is TGTGCCAGCAGTTTAACAGGGTTTAGTTCACCCCTCCACTTT. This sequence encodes CASSLTGFSSPLHF.

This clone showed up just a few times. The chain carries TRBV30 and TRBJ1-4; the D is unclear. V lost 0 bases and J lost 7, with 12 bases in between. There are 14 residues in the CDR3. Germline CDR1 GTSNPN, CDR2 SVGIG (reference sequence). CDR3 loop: CAWSVGLITEKLFF. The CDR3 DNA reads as TGTGCCTGGAGTGTAGGTCTGATTACTGAAAAACTGTTTTTT.

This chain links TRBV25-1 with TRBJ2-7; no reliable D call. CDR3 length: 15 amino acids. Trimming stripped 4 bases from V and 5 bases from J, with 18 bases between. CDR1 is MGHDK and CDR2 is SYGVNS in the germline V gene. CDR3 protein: CASSAARGDGHEQYF. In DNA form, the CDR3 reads TGTGCCAGCAGTGCCGCTAGAGGAGATGGGCACGAGCAGTACTTC.

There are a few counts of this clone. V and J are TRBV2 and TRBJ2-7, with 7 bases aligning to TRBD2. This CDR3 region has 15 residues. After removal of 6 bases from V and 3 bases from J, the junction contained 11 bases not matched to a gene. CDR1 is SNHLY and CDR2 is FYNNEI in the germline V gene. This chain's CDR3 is CASSVLAQPHYEQYF. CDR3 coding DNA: TGTGCCAGCAGCGTACTAGCGCAACCGCACTACGAGCAGTACTTC.

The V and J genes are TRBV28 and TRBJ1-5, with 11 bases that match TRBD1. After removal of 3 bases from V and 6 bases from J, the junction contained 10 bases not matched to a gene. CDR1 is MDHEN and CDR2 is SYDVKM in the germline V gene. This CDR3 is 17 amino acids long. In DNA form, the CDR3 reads TGTGCCAGCAGTTTGAAGAAAGGACAGGGGGCCGGTCAGCCCCAGCATTTT. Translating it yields CASSLKKGQGAGQPQHF.

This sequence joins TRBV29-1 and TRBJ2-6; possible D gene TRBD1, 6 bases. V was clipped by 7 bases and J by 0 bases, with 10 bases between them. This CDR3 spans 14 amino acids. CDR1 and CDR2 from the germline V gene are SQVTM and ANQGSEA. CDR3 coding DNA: TGCAGCGCCAGACAGGACTCTGGGGCCAACGTCCTGACTTTC. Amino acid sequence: CSARQDSGANVLTF.

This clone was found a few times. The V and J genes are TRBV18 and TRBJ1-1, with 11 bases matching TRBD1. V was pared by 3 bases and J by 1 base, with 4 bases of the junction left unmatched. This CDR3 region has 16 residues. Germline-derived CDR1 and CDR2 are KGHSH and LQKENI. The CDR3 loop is CASSPWTGGSNTEAFF. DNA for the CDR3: TGTGCCAGCTCACCGTGGACAGGGGGCTCGAACACTGAAGCTTTCTTT.

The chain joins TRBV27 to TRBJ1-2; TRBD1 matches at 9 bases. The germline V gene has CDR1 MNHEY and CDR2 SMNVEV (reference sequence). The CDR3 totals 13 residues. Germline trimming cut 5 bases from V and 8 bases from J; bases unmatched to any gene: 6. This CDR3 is CASSLQGAQGYTF. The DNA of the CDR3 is TGTGCCAGCAGTCTACAGGGGGCGCAAGGCTACACCTTC.

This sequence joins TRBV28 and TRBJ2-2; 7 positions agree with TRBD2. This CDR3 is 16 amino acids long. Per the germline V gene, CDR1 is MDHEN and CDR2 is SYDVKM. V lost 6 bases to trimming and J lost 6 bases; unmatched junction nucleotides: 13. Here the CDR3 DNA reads TGTGCCAGCAGCTCGTCCGCGGCGGGAGATGCCGGGGAGCTGTTTTTT. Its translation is CASSSSAAGDAGELFF.

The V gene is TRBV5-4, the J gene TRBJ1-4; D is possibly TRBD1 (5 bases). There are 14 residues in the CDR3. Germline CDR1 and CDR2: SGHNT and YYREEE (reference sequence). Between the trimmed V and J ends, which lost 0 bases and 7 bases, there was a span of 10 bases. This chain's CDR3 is CASSLVGVGEKLFF. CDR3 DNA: TGTGCCAGCAGCTTGGTAGGGGTCGGTGAAAAACTGTTTTTT.

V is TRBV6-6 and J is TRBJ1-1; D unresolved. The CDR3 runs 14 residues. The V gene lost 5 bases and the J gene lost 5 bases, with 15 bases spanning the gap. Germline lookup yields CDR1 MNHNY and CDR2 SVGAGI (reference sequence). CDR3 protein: CASSTPRVGTEAFF. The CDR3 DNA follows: TGTGCCAGCAGTACCCCCCGGGTGGGGACTGAAGCTTTCTTT.

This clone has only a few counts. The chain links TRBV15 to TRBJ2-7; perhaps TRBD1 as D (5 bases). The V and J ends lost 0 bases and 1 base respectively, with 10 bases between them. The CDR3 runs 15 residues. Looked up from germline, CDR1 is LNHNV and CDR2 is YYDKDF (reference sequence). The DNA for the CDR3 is TGTGCCACCAGCAGAGATACGGACACTTCCTACGAGCAGTACTTC. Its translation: CATSRDTDTSYEQYF. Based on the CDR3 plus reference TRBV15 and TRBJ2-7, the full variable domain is DAMVIQNPRYQVTQFGKPVTLSCSQTLNHNVMYWYQQKSSQAPKLLFHYYDKDFNNEADTPDNFQSRRPNTSFCFLDIRSPGLGDTAMYLCATSRDTDTSYEQYFGPGTRLTVT.

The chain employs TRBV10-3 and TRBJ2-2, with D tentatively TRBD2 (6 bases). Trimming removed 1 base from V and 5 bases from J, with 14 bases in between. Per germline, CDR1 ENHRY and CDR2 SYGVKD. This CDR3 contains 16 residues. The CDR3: CAISEFLAAKTGELFF. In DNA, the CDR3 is TGTGCCATCAGTGAGTTCTTAGCGGCTAAAACCGGGGAGCTGTTTTTT.

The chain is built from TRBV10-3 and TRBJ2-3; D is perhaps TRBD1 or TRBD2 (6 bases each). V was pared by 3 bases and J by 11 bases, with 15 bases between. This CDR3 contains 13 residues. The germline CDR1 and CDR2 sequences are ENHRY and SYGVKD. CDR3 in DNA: TGTGCCATCAGTGAAGGGGGACTCCAAAGGCAGTATTTT. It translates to CAISEGGLQRQYF.

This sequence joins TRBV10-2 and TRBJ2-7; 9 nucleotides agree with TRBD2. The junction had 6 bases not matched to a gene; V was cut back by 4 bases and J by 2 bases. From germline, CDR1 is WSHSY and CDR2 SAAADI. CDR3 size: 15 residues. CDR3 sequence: CASSGGRGGTYEQYF. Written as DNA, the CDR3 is TGCGCCAGCAGTGGCGGGCGGGGGGGAACCTACGAGCAGTACTTC.

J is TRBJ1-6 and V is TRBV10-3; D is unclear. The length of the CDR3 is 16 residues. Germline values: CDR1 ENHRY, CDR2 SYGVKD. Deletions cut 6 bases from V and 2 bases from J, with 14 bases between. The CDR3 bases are TGTGCCATCAGCGCGAGGGAAGGGACCTATAATTCACCCCTCCACTTT. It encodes CAISAREGTYNSPLHF.

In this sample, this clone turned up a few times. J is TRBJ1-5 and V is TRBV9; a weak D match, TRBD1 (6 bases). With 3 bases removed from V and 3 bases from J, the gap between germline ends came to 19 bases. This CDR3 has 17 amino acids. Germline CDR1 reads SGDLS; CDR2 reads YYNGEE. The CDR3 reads CASSASQDRRDNQPQHF. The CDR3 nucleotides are TGTGCCAGCAGCGCCTCACAGGACAGACGGGACAATCAGCCCCAGCATTTT. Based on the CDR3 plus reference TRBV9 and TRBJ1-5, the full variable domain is DSGVTQTPKHLITATGQRVTLRCSPRSGDLSVYWYQQSLDQGLQFLIQYYNGEERAKGNILERFSAQQFPDLHSELNLSSLELGDSALYFCASSASQDRRDNQPQHFGDGTRLSIL.

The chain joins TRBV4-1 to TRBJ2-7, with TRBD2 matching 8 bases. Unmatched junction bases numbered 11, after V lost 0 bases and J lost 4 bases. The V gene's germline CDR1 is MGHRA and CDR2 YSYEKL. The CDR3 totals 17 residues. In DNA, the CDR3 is TGCGCCAGCAGCCAAGAGCCCGCTGGCGGGGGGATGTACGAGCAGTACTTC. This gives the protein CASSQEPAGGGMYEQYF.

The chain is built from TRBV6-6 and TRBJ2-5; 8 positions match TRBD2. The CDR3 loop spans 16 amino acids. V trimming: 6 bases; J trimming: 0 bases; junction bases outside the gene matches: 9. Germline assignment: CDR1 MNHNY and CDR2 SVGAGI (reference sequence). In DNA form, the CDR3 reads TGTGCCAGCAGCCCGACTAGCGCGTTGTACCAAGAGACCCAGTACTTC. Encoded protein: CASSPTSALYQETQYF.

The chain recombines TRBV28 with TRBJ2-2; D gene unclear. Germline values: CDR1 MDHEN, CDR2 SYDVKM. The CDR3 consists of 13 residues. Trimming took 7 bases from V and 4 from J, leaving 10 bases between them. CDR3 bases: TGTGCCAGCACCCCATCAGGCACCGGGGAGCTGTTTTTT. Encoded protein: CASTPSGTGELFF. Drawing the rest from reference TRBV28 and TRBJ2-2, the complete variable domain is DVKVTQSSRYLVKRTGEKVFLECVQDMDHENMFWYRQDPGLGLRLIYFSYDVKMKEKGDIPEGYSVSREKKERFSLILESASTNQTSMYLCASTPSGTGELFFGEGSRLTVL.

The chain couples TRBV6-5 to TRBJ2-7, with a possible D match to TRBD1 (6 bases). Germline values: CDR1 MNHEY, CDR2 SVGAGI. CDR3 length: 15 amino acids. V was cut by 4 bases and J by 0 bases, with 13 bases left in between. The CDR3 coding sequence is TGTGCCAGCAGTTTACAGGGAAAAGGCTCCTACGAGCAGTACTTC. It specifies CASSLQGKGSYEQYF.

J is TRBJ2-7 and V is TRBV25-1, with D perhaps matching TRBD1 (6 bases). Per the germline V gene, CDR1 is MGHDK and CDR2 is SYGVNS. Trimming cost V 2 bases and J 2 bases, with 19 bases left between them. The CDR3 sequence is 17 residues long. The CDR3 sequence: CASSESVLRGSTYEQYF. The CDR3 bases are TGTGCCAGCAGTGAAAGTGTTTTGAGGGGGTCGACCTACGAGCAGTACTTC.

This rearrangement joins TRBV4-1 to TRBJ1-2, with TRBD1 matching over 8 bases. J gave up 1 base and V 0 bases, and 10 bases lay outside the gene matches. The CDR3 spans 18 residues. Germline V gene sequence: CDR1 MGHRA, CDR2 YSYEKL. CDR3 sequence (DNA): TGCGCCAGCAGCCAAGATCCGACAGGGGCGGTACGTAACTATGGCTACACCTTC. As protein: CASSQDPTGAVRNYGYTF.

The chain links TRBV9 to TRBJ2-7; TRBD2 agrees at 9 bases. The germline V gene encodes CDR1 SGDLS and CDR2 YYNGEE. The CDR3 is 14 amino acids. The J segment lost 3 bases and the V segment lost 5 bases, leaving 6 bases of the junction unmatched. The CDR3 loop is CASSPGTSLYEQYF. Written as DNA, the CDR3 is TGTGCCAGCAGTCCCGGGACTAGCCTCTACGAGCAGTACTTC.

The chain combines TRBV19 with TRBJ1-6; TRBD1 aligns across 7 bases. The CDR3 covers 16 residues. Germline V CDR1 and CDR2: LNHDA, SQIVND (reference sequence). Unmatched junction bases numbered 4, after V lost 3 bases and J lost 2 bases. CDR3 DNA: TGTGCCAGTAGTATGACAGGGATCACCTATAATTCACCCCTCCACTTT. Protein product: CASSMTGITYNSPLHF.

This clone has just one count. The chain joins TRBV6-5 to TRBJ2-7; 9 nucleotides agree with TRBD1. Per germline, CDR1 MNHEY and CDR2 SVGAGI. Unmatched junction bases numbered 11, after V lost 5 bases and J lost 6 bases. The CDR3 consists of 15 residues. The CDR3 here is CASSPRDRVEGEQYF. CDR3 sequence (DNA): TGTGCCAGCAGTCCCCGGGACAGGGTCGAAGGCGAGCAGTACTTC.

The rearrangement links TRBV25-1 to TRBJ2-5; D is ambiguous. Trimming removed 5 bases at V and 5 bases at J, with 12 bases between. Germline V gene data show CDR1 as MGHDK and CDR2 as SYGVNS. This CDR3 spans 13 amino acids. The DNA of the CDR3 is TGTGCCAGCAGTAGGAGTCTTTGGGAGACCCAGTACTTC. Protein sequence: CASSRSLWETQYF.